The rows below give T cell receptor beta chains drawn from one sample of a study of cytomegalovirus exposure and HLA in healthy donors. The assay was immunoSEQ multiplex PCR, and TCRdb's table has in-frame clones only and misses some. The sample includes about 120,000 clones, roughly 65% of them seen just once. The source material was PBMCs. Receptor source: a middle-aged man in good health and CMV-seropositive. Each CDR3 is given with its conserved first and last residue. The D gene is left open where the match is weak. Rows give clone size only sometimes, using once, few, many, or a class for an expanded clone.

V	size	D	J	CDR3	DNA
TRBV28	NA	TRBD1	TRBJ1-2	CASRPTGGVGYTF	TGTGCCAGCAGGCCGACAGGGGGCGTTGGCTACACCTTC
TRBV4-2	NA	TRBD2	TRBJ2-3	CASSPAPGGGITDTQYF	TGTGCCAGCAGCCCTGCCCCCGGGGGGGGGATCACAGATACGCAGTATTTT
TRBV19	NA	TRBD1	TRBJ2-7	CASSIRDRGLYEQYF	TGTGCCAGTAGTATCCGGGACAGGGGGCTCTACGAGCAGTACTTC
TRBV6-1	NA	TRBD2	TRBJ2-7	CASTSGGVPYEQYF	TGTGCCAGCACGAGCGGGGGGGTGCCCTACGAGCAGTACTTC
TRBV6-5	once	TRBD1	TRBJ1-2	CASSWAPGQGLGYTF	TGTGCCAGCAGTTGGGCCCCGGGACAGGGGCTTGGCTACACCTTC
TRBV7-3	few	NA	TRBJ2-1	CASSFDSSYNEQFF	TGTGCCAGCAGCTTTGACAGCTCCTACAATGAGCAGTTCTTC
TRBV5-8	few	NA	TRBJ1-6	CASSLGQASSYNSPLHF	TGTGCCAGCAGCTTGGGGCAGGCAAGCTCCTATAATTCACCCCTCCACTTT
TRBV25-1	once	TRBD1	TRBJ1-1	CASSEVGTGSTEAFF	TGTGCCAGCAGTGAAGTTGGGACAGGGAGCACTGAAGCTTTCTTT
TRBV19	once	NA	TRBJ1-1	CASSAQGRDKNTEAFF	TGTGCCAGTAGTGCACAGGGAAGGGACAAGAACACTGAAGCTTTCTTT
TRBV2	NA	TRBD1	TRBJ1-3	CASSRQGLAGNTIYF	TGTGCCAGCAGTCGACAGGGTTTAGCTGGAAACACCATATATTTT
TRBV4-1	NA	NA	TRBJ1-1	CASSQDPYTEAFF	TGCGCCAGCAGCCAAGATCCTTACACTGAAGCTTTCTTT
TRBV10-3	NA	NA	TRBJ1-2	CAIFDFNYGYTF	TGTGCCATCTTCGACTTTAACTATGGCTACACCTTC
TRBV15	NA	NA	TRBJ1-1	CATIATAERIMNTEAFF	TGTGCCACCATTGCGACAGCAGAAAGAATCATGAACACTGAAGCTTTCTTT
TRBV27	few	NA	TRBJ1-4	CASSSWDSLATNEKLFF	TGTGCCAGCAGTTCCTGGGACTCCCTGGCTACTAATGAAAAACTGTTTTTT
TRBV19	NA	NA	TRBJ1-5	CASSILTGNQPQHF	TGTGCCAGTAGCATTCTTACGGGCAATCAGCCCCAGCATTTT
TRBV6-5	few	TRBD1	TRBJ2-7	CASSYSSGTGTYEQYF	TGTGCCAGCAGTTACTCCTCCGGGACAGGGACCTACGAGCAGTACTTC
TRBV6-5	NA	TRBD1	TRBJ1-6	CASSYRQGANSPLHF	TGTGCCAGCAGTTACCGACAGGGGGCGAATTCACCCCTCCACTTT
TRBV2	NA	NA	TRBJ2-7	CASRQESYEQYF	TGTGCCAGCAGACAGGAATCCTACGAGCAGTACTTC
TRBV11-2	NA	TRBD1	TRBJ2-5	CASSLATGPATQYF	TGTGCCAGCAGCTTAGCGACAGGGCCGGCCACCCAGTACTTC
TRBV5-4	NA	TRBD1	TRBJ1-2	CASRRTGGYGYTF	TGTGCCAGCAGGAGGACAGGGGGGTATGGCTACACCTTC
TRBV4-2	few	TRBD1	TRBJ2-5	CASSQDSRGETQYF	TGTGCCAGCAGCCAAGATAGCAGGGGGGAGACCCAGTACTTC
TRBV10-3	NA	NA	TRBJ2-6	CAVRGAGANVLTF	TGTGCCGTCAGGGGAGCTGGGGCCAACGTCCTGACTTTC
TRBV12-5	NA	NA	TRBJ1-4	CASGVVGGVANEKLFF	TGTGCTAGTGGAGTGGTAGGGGGAGTCGCTAATGAAAAACTGTTTTTT
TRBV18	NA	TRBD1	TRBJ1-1	CASSVTGGTEAFF	TGTGCCAGCTCAGTCACAGGGGGCACTGAAGCTTTCTTT
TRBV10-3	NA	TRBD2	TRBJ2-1	CAISELGGGDSEQFF	TGTGCCATCAGTGAGCTGGGCGGGGGGGACAGTGAGCAGTTCTTC
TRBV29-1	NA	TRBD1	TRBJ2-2	CSVDGDRGFGELFF	TGCAGCGTTGATGGGGACAGGGGTTTCGGGGAGCTGTTTTTT
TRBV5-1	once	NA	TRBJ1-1	CASSPQLGGGTEAFF	TGCGCCAGCAGCCCGCAGTTAGGAGGAGGCACTGAAGCTTTCTTT
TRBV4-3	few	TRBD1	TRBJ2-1	CASSHTPRTGGDYNEQFF	TGCGCCAGCAGCCACACTCCCCGGACAGGGGGCGATTACAATGAGCAGTTCTTC
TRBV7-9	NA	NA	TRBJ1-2	CASSFTQAGYGYTF	TGTGCCAGCAGCTTTACTCAGGCCGGCTATGGCTACACCTTC